This T cell receptor beta chain was recorded in a study of cytomegalovirus exposure and HLA in healthy donors. V lost 6 bases, J lost 3 bases, and 15 bases lay in between. The CDR3 consists of 14 residues. In germline, CDR1 is SGHTA, CDR2 FQGNSA. PCR primers comprised 60 Vbeta and 13 Jbeta primers. Sequencing was performed with immunoSEQ multiplex PCR; in TCRdb, only in-frame clones are kept and a portion is missing. The repertoire holds under 200,000 clones, with approximately 80% as singletons. Sequencing was carried out using PBMCs. The V and J genes are TRBV7-2 and TRBJ2-7; D is perhaps TRBD2 (5 bases). The sequence came from a woman in her 50s in good health and CMV-seropositive. As DNA, the CDR3 is TGTGCCAGCAGTCCTACCCGGGGTAACTACGAGCAGTACTTC. It yields the protein CASSPTRGNYEQYF. The full variable domain, its missing parts supplied by reference TRBV7-2 and TRBJ2-7, is GAGVSQSPSNKVTEKGKDVELRCDPISGHTALYWYRQSLGQGLEFLIYFQGNSAPDKSGLPSDRFSAERTGGSVSTLTIQRTQQEDSAVYLCASSPTRGNYEQYFGPGTRLTVT.